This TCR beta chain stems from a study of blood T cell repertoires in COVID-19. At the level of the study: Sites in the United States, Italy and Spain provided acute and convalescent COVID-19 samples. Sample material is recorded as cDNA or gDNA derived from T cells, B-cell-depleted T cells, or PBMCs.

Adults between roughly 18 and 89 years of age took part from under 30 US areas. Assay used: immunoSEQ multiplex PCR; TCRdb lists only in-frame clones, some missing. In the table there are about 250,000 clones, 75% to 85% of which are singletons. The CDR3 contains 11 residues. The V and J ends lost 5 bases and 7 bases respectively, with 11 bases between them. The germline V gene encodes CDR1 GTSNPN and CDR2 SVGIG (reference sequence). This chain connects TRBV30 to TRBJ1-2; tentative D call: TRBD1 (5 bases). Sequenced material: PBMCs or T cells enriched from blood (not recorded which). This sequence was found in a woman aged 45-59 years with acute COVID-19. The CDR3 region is CAWGRAGGYTF. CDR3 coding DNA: TGTGCCTGGGGCAGGGCCGGTGGCTACACCTTC.